This entry lists 9 T cell receptor beta chains sequenced from one sample in a study of OX40 agonist ivuxolimab in advanced cancers. Here immunoSEQ multiplex PCR was the method, and the copy in TCRdb shows in-frame clones only, minus some. The table records approximately 76,000 clones, about 92% of them present only once. The sequences come from CD4+ or CD8+ T cells sorted from blood, collected in a trial of the OX40 agonist ivuxolimab. Receptor source: an adult with an advanced solid tumor such as melanoma, head and neck, liver or kidney cancer.

The CDR3 DNA sequence: TGTGCCAGCAGCGCGGGCCCGGGCGTCGGGGAGCTGTTTTTT. Protein sequence: CASSAGPGVGELFF. The rearrangement links TRBV9 to TRBJ2-2; no definite D call. This CDR3 has 14 residues. Trimming took off 3 bases at V and 7 bases at J, with 13 bases between the two ends. Germline V gene sequence: CDR1 SGDLS, CDR2 YYNGEE.

The chain uses TRBV2 and TRBJ1-1, with 7 positions matching TRBD1. The CDR3 is made up of 13 amino acids. The V and J ends lost 11 bases and 4 bases, in that order; junction bases with no gene match: 10. CDR1 and CDR2 from the germline V gene are SNHLY and FYNNEI. CDR3 bases: TGTGCCGGCCTCAGGGGGTCGGGCACTGAAGCTTTCTTT. Amino acid sequence: CAGLRGSGTEAFF.

The genes are TRBV5-1 and TRBJ2-7; 10 bases match TRBD2. There are 15 residues in the CDR3. From germline, CDR1 is SGHRS and CDR2 YFSETQ. With 1 base clipped from V and 2 bases from J, the junction kept 3 bases outside the gene matches. This CDR3 reads CASSLLAGETYEQYF. CDR3 nucleotides: TGCGCCAGCAGCTTGCTAGCGGGGGAAACCTACGAGCAGTACTTC.

V is TRBV7-6 and J is TRBJ2-7; no firm D call. The CDR3 spans 14 residues. Between the trimmed V and J ends, which lost 1 base and 2 bases, there was a span of 9 bases. From germline, CDR1 is SGHVS and CDR2 FNYEAQ. The CDR3 DNA reads as TGTGCCAGCAGCTTAGGGGTAGAGACCTACGAGCAGTACTTC. Protein: CASSLGVETYEQYF.

This clone appeared a few times. The chain links TRBV6-4 to TRBJ1-1, with D unresolved. This CDR3 contains 13 residues. Germline CDR1 MRHNA, CDR2 SNTAGT. V was pared by 3 bases and J by 1 base, with 6 bases between. The CDR3 DNA reads TGTGCCAGCAGTGAAGTGGCGAACACTGAAGCTTTCTTT. Translating gives CASSEVANTEAFF.

V gene TRBV28 combines with J gene TRBJ2-2, with a possible D match to TRBD2 (6 bases). Deletions cut 5 bases from V and 3 bases from J, with 10 bases between. The CDR3 runs 14 residues. Looked up from germline, CDR1 is MDHEN and CDR2 is SYDVKM. The CDR3 protein is CASSRGGDTGELFF. Here the CDR3 DNA reads TGTGCCAGCAGTCGGGGCGGGGACACCGGGGAGCTGTTTTTT.

The V call is TRBV5-5, the J call TRBJ2-7; 9 positions agree with TRBD1. The CDR3 covers 16 residues. Germline values: CDR1 SGHKS, CDR2 YYEKEE (reference sequence). With V trimmed by 4 bases and J by 0 bases, 8 bases remained unmatched. The chain's CDR3 is CASSVGGQGYSYEQYF. As DNA, the CDR3 is TGTGCCAGCAGCGTAGGGGGACAGGGATACTCCTACGAGCAGTACTTC.

The chain is built from TRBV29-1 and TRBJ2-7, with D perhaps given as TRBD1 or TRBD2 (5 bases each). The CDR3 contains 14 residues. Trimming shortened V by 3 bases and J by 0 bases, and 12 bases separated the two germline ends. CDR1 and CDR2 (germline): SQVTM, ANQGSEA. The CDR3 here is CSVDSPRGSYEQYF. The CDR3 nucleotides read TGCAGCGTTGATTCGCCGAGGGGCTCCTACGAGCAGTACTTC.

This sequence joins TRBV29-1 and TRBJ1-1; D not resolved. The length of the CDR3 is 14 residues. V lost 7 bases and J lost 4, with 19 bases in between. Germline CDR1 SQVTM, CDR2 ANQGSEA. CDR3 residues: CSGLLSGSFTEAFF. As DNA, the CDR3 is TGCAGCGGCCTCTTATCGGGATCATTCACTGAAGCTTTCTTT.